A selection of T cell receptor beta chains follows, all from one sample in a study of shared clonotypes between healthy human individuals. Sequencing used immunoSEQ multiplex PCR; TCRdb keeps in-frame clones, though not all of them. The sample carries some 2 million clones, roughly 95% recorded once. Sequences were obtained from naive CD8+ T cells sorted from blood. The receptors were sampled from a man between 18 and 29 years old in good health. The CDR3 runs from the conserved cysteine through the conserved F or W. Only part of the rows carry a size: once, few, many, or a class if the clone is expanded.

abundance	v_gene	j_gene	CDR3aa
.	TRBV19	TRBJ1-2	CASSTWTANYGYTF
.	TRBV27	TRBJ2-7	CASSTGQGYYEQYF
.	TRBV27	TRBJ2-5	CASPWGETQYF
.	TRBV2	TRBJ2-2	CASSGRASGRFEELFF
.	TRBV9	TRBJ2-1	CASSVDAQSEQFF
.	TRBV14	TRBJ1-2	CASSPGTGIIYGYTF
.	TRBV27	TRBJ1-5	CASSFFPNQPQHF
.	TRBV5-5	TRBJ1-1	CASSLGAGGAGFNQAFF
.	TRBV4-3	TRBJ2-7	CASSQDVGYEQYF
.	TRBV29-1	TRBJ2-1	CSVETGTYNEQFF
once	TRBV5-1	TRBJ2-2	CASSLGTSGSTGELFF
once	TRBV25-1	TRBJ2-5	CASTPGLAGETQYF
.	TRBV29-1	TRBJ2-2	CSAGGGALNTGELFF
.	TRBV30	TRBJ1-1	CAWGTGNTEAFF
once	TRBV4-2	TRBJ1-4	CASSHPGVWEKLFF
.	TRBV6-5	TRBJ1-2	CASSLIPGDYGYTF
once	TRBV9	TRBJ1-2	CASSLEDHYGYTF
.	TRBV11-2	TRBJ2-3	CASSLTDLQDTQYF
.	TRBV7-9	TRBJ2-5	CASSGDRVETQYF
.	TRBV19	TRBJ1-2	CASSEYSREGYTF
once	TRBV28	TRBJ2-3	CASSLGVVLSTDTQYF
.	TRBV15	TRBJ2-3	CATSARTGGDTQYF
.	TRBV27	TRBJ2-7	CATGVSSYEQYF
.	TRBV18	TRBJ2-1	CASSPRTSRGRVLIAYNEQFF
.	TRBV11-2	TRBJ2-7	CASSFDGAYEQYF
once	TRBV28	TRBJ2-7	CASRMRGTSYEQYF
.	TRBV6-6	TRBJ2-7	CAAGEEQYF
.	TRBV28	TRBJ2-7	CASSFVPHPYEQYF
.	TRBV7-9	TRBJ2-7	CASSSTEADRASYEQYF
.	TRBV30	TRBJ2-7	CAWSVGGHEQYF
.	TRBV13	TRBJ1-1	CASSHGLNTEAFF
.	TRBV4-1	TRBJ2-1	CASSQDPGGPAYNEQFF
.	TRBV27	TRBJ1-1	CASSLSVGLRNTEAFF
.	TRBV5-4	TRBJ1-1	CASSWTGTEAFF
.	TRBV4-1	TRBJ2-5	CASSQDSGETQYF
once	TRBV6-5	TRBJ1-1	CASSPPTGTTEAFF
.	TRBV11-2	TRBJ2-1	CASSFFWSLDNEQFF
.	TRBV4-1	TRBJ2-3	CASSQDGLAGAVDTQYF
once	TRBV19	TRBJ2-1	CASSIAGGGPWLEQFF
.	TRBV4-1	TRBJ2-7	CASSQKTSGSYEQYF
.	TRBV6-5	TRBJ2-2	CASSYSQGSGELFF
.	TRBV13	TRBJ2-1	CASSTPSGMYNEQFF
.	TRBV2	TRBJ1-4	CATTQLGSNEKLFF
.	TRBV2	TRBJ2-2	CASSSGEGWELFF
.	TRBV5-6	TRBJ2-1	CASSLLRNEQFF
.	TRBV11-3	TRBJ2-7	CASSARQGIDEQYF
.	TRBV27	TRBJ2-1	CASSHLTGTGDSGEQFF
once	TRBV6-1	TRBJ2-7	CASTFRSQGVYEQYF
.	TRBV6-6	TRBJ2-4	CASIQQGDGKNIQYF
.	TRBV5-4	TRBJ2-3	CASSPIVAGGPTDTQYF
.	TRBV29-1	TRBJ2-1	CSAVIGEVPNEQFF
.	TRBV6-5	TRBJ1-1	CASSLLDRRDTEAFF
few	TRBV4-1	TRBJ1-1	CASSLPGTEAFF
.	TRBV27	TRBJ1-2	CASRTGGGYGYTF